These 18 T cell receptor beta chains share one sample of origin, sequenced in a study of CD8 T cells in ankylosing spondylitis. TCRdb recomputed calls from the 5' RACE reads with MiXCR, one row per CDR3 protein. Of some 100,000 distinct CDR3 sequences listed, roughly 8% are singletons. The material sequenced was blood, either unsorted or a sorted T cell fraction (not recorded which). The receptor set was obtained from a male donor with ankylosing spondylitis or in good health (not recorded which).

At least ten counts were recorded for this clonotype. V gene TRBV20-1 combines with J gene TRBJ2-1; 8 bases match TRBD2. Germline CDR1 and CDR2: DFQATT and SNEGSKA (reference sequence). This CDR3 is 13 amino acids long. Unmatched junction bases numbered 5, after V lost 6 bases and J lost 4 bases. The CDR3 sequence: CSARTSTYNEQFF. The CDR3 DNA sequence: TGCAGTGCCCGGACTAGCACTTACAATGAGCAGTTCTTC.

This clonotype has ten or more counts. The chain employs TRBV7-2 and TRBJ2-2; possibly TRBD1 for D (6 bases). The CDR3 covers 14 residues. CDR1 and CDR2 (germline): SGHTA, FQGNSA. Trimming stripped 5 bases from V and 8 bases from J, with 15 bases between. The CDR3 region is CASSLRQAPGELFF. The CDR3 DNA is TGTGCCAGCAGCCTCCGACAGGCTCCAGGGGAGCTGTTTTTT.

This clonotype was detected ten times or more. The chain is built from TRBV11-2 and TRBJ2-4, with D possibly being TRBD1 (5 bases). CDR1 is SGHAT, CDR2 FQNNGV, per germline. CDR3 length: 15 amino acids. V lost 2 bases to trimming and J lost 7 bases, with 15 bases between them. For the CDR3, the DNA is TGTGCCAGCAGCTTAATCAGGGCAGTAGGGAACATTCAGTACTTC. Its protein is CASSLIRAVGNIQYF.

This clonotype showed up many times. V gene TRBV12-3 or TRBV12-4 combines with J gene TRBJ1-1; D may be TRBD1 (6 bases). Trimming shortened V by 0 bases and J by 7 bases, and 15 bases separated the two germline ends. The CDR3 runs to 15 residues. CDR3 in amino acids: CASSLALQGMVEAFF. The DNA for the CDR3 is TGTGCCAGCAGTTTAGCTCTACAGGGAATGGTTGAAGCTTTCTTT.

This clonotype was recorded at least ten times. The chain employs TRBV5-1 and TRBJ2-1, with TRBD2 identical over 10 bases. J was trimmed by 8 bases and V by 3 bases; bases with no gene match: 5. CDR1 SGHRS and CDR2 YFSETQ come from the germline V gene. The CDR3 extends over 14 amino acids. The CDR3 here is CASSSAGGQYEQFF. The CDR3 bases are TGCGCCAGCAGCTCAGCGGGAGGGCAATATGAGCAGTTCTTC.

This clonotype has at least ten counts. The chain links TRBV20-1 to TRBJ1-5, with D possibly TRBD1 on 5 matching bases. CDR1 and CDR2 (germline): DFQATT, SNEGSKA (reference sequence). The CDR3 extends over 13 amino acids. V lost 4 bases and J 7 bases, leaving 14 bases between the germline ends. CDR3 in amino acids: CSAKIGVVQPQHF. DNA for the CDR3: TGCAGTGCTAAGATAGGGGTAGTCCAGCCCCAGCATTTT.

There are many counts of this clonotype. The chain joins TRBV28 to TRBJ1-1, with D uncertain. Between the trimmed V and J ends, which lost 8 bases and 0 bases, there was a span of 13 bases. The CDR3 runs to 14 residues. Germline V CDR1 and CDR2: MDHEN, SYDVKM. CDR3 nucleotides: TGTGCCAGCCTCGCCTACCCTATGAACACTGAAGCTTTCTTT. Translating gives CASLAYPMNTEAFF. Supplemented by reference TRBV28 and TRBJ1-1, the full variable domain reads DVKVTQSSRYLVKRTGEKVFLECVQDMDHENMFWYRQDPGLGLRLIYFSYDVKMKEKGDIPEGYSVSREKKERFSLILESASTNQTSMYLCASLAYPMNTEAFFGQGTRLTVV.

V and J are TRBV7-8 and TRBJ1-2, with 8 bases fitting TRBD1. CDR3 length equals 16 residues. V lost 4 bases, J lost 8 bases, and 15 bases stayed unmatched. Germline V gene data show CDR1 as SGHVS and CDR2 as FQNEAQ. CDR3: CASSSPISGGLGGYTF. The CDR3 DNA is TGTGCCAGCAGCTCCCCGATTTCAGGGGGCTTGGGGGGCTACACCTTC.

This clonotype came up many times. The chain recombines TRBV12-5 with TRBJ2-2; 8 bases align to TRBD1. The CDR3 runs to 17 residues. Losses at the gene ends were 0 bases for V and 3 bases for J; bases not matched to a gene: 6. Germline V gene sequence: CDR1 LGHNT, CDR2 FRNRAP. In nucleotides, the CDR3 is TGTGCTAGTGGTTTGGTAGGCAGGGGGCAGGACACCGGGGAGCTGTTTTTT. It yields the protein CASGLVGRGQDTGELFF.

Ten or more counts support this clonotype. The CDR3 region is CASSQDRNSDTQYF. The CDR3 DNA is TGCGCCAGCAGCCAAGATCGTAATTCAGATACGCAGTATTTT. The rearrangement links TRBV4-3 to TRBJ2-3; D call uncertain. The CDR3 covers 14 residues. Trimming took off 0 bases at V and 4 bases at J, with 8 bases between the two ends. Germline V lookup: CDR1 LGHNA, CDR2 YSLEER.

This clonotype was seen repeatedly, ten times or more. The genes are TRBV5-1 and TRBJ2-3; D ambiguous. This CDR3 has 12 residues. Trimming removed 2 bases from V and 6 bases from J, with 7 bases in between. The V gene's germline CDR1 is SGHRS and CDR2 YFSETQ. CDR3 DNA: TGCGCCAGCAGCTTAACCCCGGATACGCAGTATTTT. Translating it yields CASSLTPDTQYF.

This clonotype was picked up many times. The chain is built from TRBV19 and TRBJ2-7; perhaps TRBD2 as D (5 bases). The CDR3 extends over 13 amino acids. CDR1 is LNHDA, CDR2 SQIVND, per germline (reference sequence). The V end lost 3 bases, the J end lost 2 bases, and 8 bases lay between the germline ends. DNA of the CDR3: TGTGCCAGTAGTATGCGGGTTGCCTACGAGCAGTACTTC. Its protein is CASSMRVAYEQYF.

CDR3 sequence: CASRLSGITDTQYF. CDR3 DNA: TGTGCCAGCAGACTTAGCGGAATCACAGATACGCAGTATTTT. The chain is built from TRBV2 and TRBJ2-3, with a weak D call TRBD2 (6 bases). The CDR3 covers 14 residues. CDR1 and CDR2 from the germline V gene are SNHLY and FYNNEI. The V and J ends lost 6 bases and 2 bases respectively, with 12 bases between them.

The table lists this clonotype with many counts. The chain has TRBV12-3 or TRBV12-4 and TRBJ2-5, with TRBD1 matching over 10 bases. J gave up 4 bases and V 5 bases, and 7 bases lay outside the gene matches. This CDR3 has 15 amino acids. The CDR3: CASSRPDRGPETQYF. As DNA, the CDR3 is TGTGCCAGCAGTCGACCCGACAGGGGGCCAGAGACCCAGTACTTC.

This clonotype was recorded at least ten times. The J gene is TRBJ1-1, the V gene TRBV20-1; a weak D match, TRBD1 (6 bases). The germline gives CDR1 DFQATT, CDR2 SNEGSKA (reference sequence). Trimming cost V 0 bases and J 3 bases, with 11 bases left between them. The length of the CDR3 is 14 residues. CDR3 DNA: TGCAGTGCTAGAGATCTGGGGGGCTACACTGAAGCTTTCTTT. Residues: CSARDLGGYTEAFF.

This clonotype was picked up many times. The rearrangement uses TRBV10-1 and TRBJ2-3, with 9 bases matching TRBD1. Germline lookup yields CDR1 WNHNN and CDR2 SYGVQD (reference sequence). The CDR3 runs 14 residues. The J segment lost 8 bases and the V segment lost 4 bases, leaving 7 bases of the junction unmatched. The CDR3 loop is CASSGRQGGGTQYF. The CDR3 DNA reads TGCGCCAGCAGTGGACGACAGGGGGGAGGTACGCAGTATTTT.

This clonotype was counted many times. The V gene is TRBV5-1, the J gene TRBJ2-3; D assignment may be TRBD1 or TRBD2 (5 bases each). CDR1 is SGHRS and CDR2 is YFSETQ in the germline V gene. CDR3 length equals 14 residues. V was shortened by 8 bases and J by 5 bases, with 18 bases between the two germline ends. CDR3 bases: TGCGCCAGTGCGACTAATAGGGGTGGAGATACGCAGTATTTT. Protein: CASATNRGGDTQYF.

This clonotype was counted ten times or more. The chain carries TRBV6-5 and TRBJ2-1; the match to TRBD1 covers 8 bases. There are 12 residues in the CDR3. The trim removed 5 bases at V and 11 bases at J, leaving 5 bases unmatched. CDR1 and CDR2 from the germline V gene are MNHEY and SVGAGI. The CDR3 nucleotides are TGTGCCAGCAGTGCCCGACAGGGGAAGCAGTTCTTC. This sequence encodes CASSARQGKQFF.